These 3 T cell receptor beta chains originate from one sample sequenced in a study of glioma-infiltrating T cells. TCR alpha and beta CDR3 regions were amplified from RNA using iRepertoire nested multiplex PCR. TCRdb used MiXCR to reprocess the multiplex PCR reads, holding one entry per CDR3 protein. The table includes about 410,000 distinct CDR3 sequences, 41% detected once. The sample taken for sequencing was glioma tissue, nonneoplastic brain tissue, or PBMCs (not recorded which). The receptors come from a human donor with low-grade glioma or glioblastoma, undergoing nonglioma brain surgery, or in good health (not recorded which).

The rearrangement joins TRBV5-1 to TRBJ1-6; weak D call: TRBD1 (6 bases). Looked up from germline, CDR1 is SGHRS and CDR2 is YFSETQ. The V gene lost 4 bases and the J gene lost 5 bases, with 13 bases spanning the gap. The CDR3 covers 15 residues. DNA of the CDR3: TGCGCCAGCAGCCTGGGGGGCCTCGATAATTCACCCCTCCACTTT. It is translated as CASSLGGLDNSPLHF.

This clonotype was seen at least ten times. The chain carries TRBV27 and TRBJ1-5, with D uncertain. Between the trimmed V and J ends, which lost 6 bases and 9 bases, there was a span of 15 bases. There are 13 residues in the CDR3. CDR1 MNHEY and CDR2 SMNVEV come from the germline V gene (reference sequence). Written as DNA, the CDR3 is TGTGCCAGCAGCCAAGGGAGGTTTGGGCCCCAGCATTTT. Its translation is CASSQGRFGPQHF.

This clonotype was detected ten times or more. This chain joins TRBV20-1 and TRBJ2-5; 7 bases match TRBD2. Trimming removed 6 bases from V and 5 bases from J; junction bases left unmatched: 3. Germline V CDR1 and CDR2: DFQATT, SNEGSKA (reference sequence). The CDR3 extends over 11 amino acids. DNA for the CDR3: TGCAGTGCGGCGGGAGATGAGACCCAGTACTTC. The encoded protein is CSAAGDETQYF.